This T cell receptor (beta chain) was captured by sequencing in a study of CD8 T cells in Susac syndrome. The germline V and J ends were trimmed by 0 bases and 0 bases, with 7 bases remaining between them. The CDR3 has 15 amino acids. CDR1 is SGHRS and CDR2 is YFSETQ in the germline V gene. Negative isolation was used for CD8+ and CD4+ T cells and FACS enrichment for TEMRA cells. Reverse transcription of 0.5 to 1 ug RNA was performed with random hexamers. TCRdb ran MiXCR on the immunoSEQ multiplex PCR reads and lists one entry per CDR3 protein. The sample has 350,000 to 550,000 distinct CDR3 sequences; approximately 85% are singletons. The table lists this clonotype with a few counts.

The source is a human donor with multiple sclerosis. The sample comprised CD8+ T cells from PBMCs. The chain carries TRBV5-1 and TRBJ1-3; unclear D gene. CDR3 sequence reads: CASSLGMDSGNTIYF. The CDR3 DNA follows: TGCGCCAGCAGCTTGGGGATGGACTCTGGAAACACCATATATTTT.